The 12 T cell receptor beta chains listed next were all sequenced from one sample in a study of blood T cell repertoires in COVID-19 (TCRdb year 2020). Library preparation employed the immunoSEQ multiplex PCR assay. The table was pulled from immuneACCESS by TCRdb, which kept in-frame rearrangements only. Such tables lose some clones; where checked, under half of the loss comes from unresolved V genes, and the rest has no known cause. The table for this sample lists about 140,000 clones; approximately 80% of them were counted only once. The ten largest account for approximately 5% of the sample. The sequencing sample was made of peripheral blood. These receptors came from a woman in her 50s with acute or convalescent COVID-19.

This chain joins TRBV19 and TRBJ1-5; perhaps TRBD1 as D (6 bases). CDR1 and CDR2 (germline): LNHDA, SQIVND (reference sequence). V lost 2 bases and J lost 3, with 11 bases in between. This CDR3 has 15 amino acids. CDR3 coding DNA: TGTGCCAGTAGTATACCCGGACAGAACAATCAGCCCCAGCATTTT. It yields the protein CASSIPGQNNQPQHF.

CDR3 sequence: CASSFSQGDSPLHF. CDR3 DNA sequence: TGTGCCAGCAGCTTCTCACAGGGAGATTCACCCCTCCACTTT. The chain combines TRBV11-2 with TRBJ1-6; D might be TRBD1 (6 bases). This CDR3 comprises 14 residues. From germline, CDR1 is SGHAT and CDR2 FQNNGV. The V end was cut by 3 bases, the J end by 8 bases, with 11 bases between.

The chain joins TRBV3-1 (or the pseudogene TRBV3-2) to TRBJ1-5, with D possibly being TRBD1 (5 bases). V was shortened by 4 bases and J by 2 bases, with 9 bases between the two germline ends. This CDR3 has 14 residues. Germline V CDR1 and CDR2: LGHDT, YNNKEL (reference sequence). CDR3 in amino acids: CASSRGVGNQPQHF. The CDR3 DNA sequence: TGTGCCAGCAGCCGGGGGGTTGGCAATCAGCCCCAGCATTTT.

The chain has TRBV7-2 and TRBJ1-1; the D gene is possibly TRBD1 (5 bases). CDR3 size: 14 residues. From germline, CDR1 is SGHTA and CDR2 FQGNSA. V lost 3 bases and J 4 bases, leaving 12 bases between the germline ends. CDR3 nucleotides: TGTGCCAGCAGCTTGACAAGGGGCTTCACTGAAGCTTTCTTT. It specifies CASSLTRGFTEAFF.

V usage is TRBV6-2 or TRBV6-3 and J usage is TRBJ2-1; a possible D gene is TRBD2 (5 bases). V dropped 2 bases and J dropped 6 bases, with 11 bases sitting between them. Germline V lookup: CDR1 MNHEY, CDR2 SVGEGT. This CDR3 spans 14 amino acids. CDR3 protein: CASSYRTGSNEQFF. The CDR3 DNA reads as TGTGCCAGCAGTTACCGGACGGGGTCCAATGAGCAGTTCTTC.

This chain joins TRBV9 and TRBJ2-5; 7 bases align to TRBD2. The CDR3 runs 16 residues. With V trimmed by 4 bases and J by 2 bases, 11 bases remained unmatched. Germline-derived CDR1 and CDR2 are SGDLS and YYNGEE. CDR3 sequence: CASSLGEGKVQETQYF. Written as DNA, the CDR3 is TGTGCCAGCAGCCTTGGGGAGGGTAAGGTTCAAGAGACCCAGTACTTC. Combining the CDR3 with reference TRBV9 and TRBJ2-5 gives the whole variable domain DSGVTQTPKHLITATGQRVTLRCSPRSGDLSVYWYQQSLDQGLQFLIQYYNGEERAKGNILERFSAQQFPDLHSELNLSSLELGDSALYFCASSLGEGKVQETQYFGPGTRLLVL.

The chain couples TRBV27 to TRBJ1-1; TRBD1 aligns across 8 bases. The CDR3 contains 16 residues. V trimming: 5 bases; J trimming: 3 bases; junction bases outside the gene matches: 11. CDR1 is MNHEY and CDR2 is SMNVEV in the germline V gene (reference sequence). CDR3 sequence (DNA): TGTGCCAGCAGTCCCGGACAGGGAGGGTGGGACACTGAAGCTTTCTTT. Protein product: CASSPGQGGWDTEAFF.

This clone is a singleton in its sample. The V gene is TRBV18, the J gene TRBJ1-2, with D possibly being TRBD1 (6 bases). The CDR3 consists of 15 residues. The V end was cut by 5 bases, the J end by 7 bases, with 20 bases between. Germline assignment: CDR1 KGHSH and CDR2 LQKENI. CDR3 sequence: CASSSGGAENGGYTF. The CDR3, as DNA: TGTGCCAGCTCATCGGGGGGCGCGGAAAATGGTGGCTACACCTTC.

The V and J genes are TRBV6-2 or TRBV6-3 and TRBJ1-2; D unclear. Per the germline V gene, CDR1 is MNHEY and CDR2 is SVGEGT. V was clipped by 2 bases and J by 4 bases, with 14 bases between them. CDR3 length: 15 residues. Here the CDR3 DNA reads TGTGCCAGCAGTTACGCGGTCGCCTTAACCTATGGCTACACCTTC. Translation: CASSYAVALTYGYTF.

The chain has TRBV6-5 and TRBJ1-2; TRBD1 matches 8 bases. With V trimmed by 8 bases and J by 9 bases, 17 bases remained unmatched. The CDR3 is 15 residues long. In germline, CDR1 is MNHEY, CDR2 SVGAGI. The CDR3 region has the DNA TGTGCCAGCTCCCGGACAGGGTTAACATCGGAGAGCTACACCTTC. Protein: CASSRTGLTSESYTF.

The chain couples TRBV6-1 to TRBJ1-6, with a tentative D call TRBD1 (6 bases). The CDR3 contains 16 residues. V was shortened by 3 bases and J by 8 bases, with 17 bases between the two germline ends. Germline loops: CDR1 MNHNS, CDR2 SASEGT. CDR3 coding DNA: TGTGCCAGCAGTGACCGCACACAGGGTGCATATTCACCCCTCCACTTT. Protein sequence: CASSDRTQGAYSPLHF.

The chain uses TRBV7-9 and TRBJ1-1; D remains ambiguous. The ends were cut back, 5 bases at V and 5 bases at J, with 15 bases in the middle. Germline lookup yields CDR1 SEHNR and CDR2 FQNEAQ (reference sequence). CDR3 size: 14 residues. The CDR3: CASSKATGWTEAFF. In nucleotides, the CDR3 is TGTGCCAGCAGCAAGGCGACGGGGTGGACTGAAGCTTTCTTT.